Given below is one T cell receptor beta chain in context. Per the study methods: Reference gene primer amplification gave nucleated cell count estimates. Here immunoSEQ multiplex PCR was the method, and the copy in TCRdb shows in-frame clones only, minus some. That table furnishes V, J and clone size, whereas the DNA furnished D and trimming. The sample records fewer than 300,000 clones, roughly 91% being singletons. The cohort comprised adults aged about 18 to 100 years residing in approximately 25 US areas. Symptom resolution, clearance, or two negative PCRs marked the recovered donors of Cohort 3. These data come from a study of blood T cell repertoires in COVID-19. Across the whole study: The United States, Italy and Spain supplied acute and convalescent COVID-19 samples.

The V end was cut by 3 bases, the J end by 1 base, with 9 bases between. Germline assignment: CDR1 SGHTA and CDR2 FQGNSA. This CDR3 spans 14 amino acids. The sample taken for sequencing was PBMCs or T cells enriched from blood (not recorded which). This rearrangement joins TRBV7-2 to TRBJ1-2; D is possibly TRBD1 (5 bases). This clonotype was obtained from a man aged 40-55 years who had recovered from COVID-19. The CDR3 DNA sequence: TGTGCCAGCAGCTTGGGACTCCTTAACTATGGCTACACCTTC. Its translation: CASSLGLLNYGYTF.